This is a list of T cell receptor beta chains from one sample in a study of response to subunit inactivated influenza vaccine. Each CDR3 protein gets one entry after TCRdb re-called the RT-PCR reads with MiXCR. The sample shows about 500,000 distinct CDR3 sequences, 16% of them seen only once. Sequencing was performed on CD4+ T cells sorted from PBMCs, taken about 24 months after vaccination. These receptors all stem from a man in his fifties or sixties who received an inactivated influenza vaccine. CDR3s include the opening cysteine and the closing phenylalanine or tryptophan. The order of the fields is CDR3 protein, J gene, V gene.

CDR3: CASRPHGGGEKLFF; J: TRBJ1-4; V: TRBV28
CDR3: CASSLRWYNEQFF; J: TRBJ2-1; V: TRBV7-2
CDR3: CSARDGTSGRNEQYF; J: TRBJ2-7; V: TRBV20-1
CDR3: CASSPEFGGYTF; J: TRBJ1-2; V: TRBV12-3/TRBV12-4
CDR3: CSASPGQGAQQPQHF; J: TRBJ1-5; V: TRBV20-1
CDR3: CASTLSGNEQFF; J: TRBJ2-1; V: TRBV9
CDR3: CASSQDVQGARETQYF; J: TRBJ2-5; V: TRBV4-1
CDR3: CASLDGGTEAFF; J: TRBJ1-1; V: TRBV6-6
CDR3: CAISGTAANYGYTF; J: TRBJ1-2; V: TRBV10-3
CDR3: CASSAHPGTGDQPQHF; J: TRBJ1-5; V: TRBV9
CDR3: CASSPWGVLTNTEAFF; J: TRBJ1-1; V: TRBV13
CDR3: CASSDPTSGRYEQYF; J: TRBJ2-7; V: TRBV25-1
CDR3: CASSLDLGSQPQHF; J: TRBJ1-5; V: TRBV5-1
CDR3: CATSVAGGLETQYF; J: TRBJ2-5; V: TRBV24-1
CDR3: CSASGTGNTEAFF; J: TRBJ1-1; V: TRBV20-1
CDR3: CASSYSMRISETQYF; J: TRBJ2-5; V: TRBV6-2/TRBV6-3
CDR3: CASRLLGLDTGELFF; J: TRBJ2-2; V: TRBV6-1
CDR3: CASSLFGEGTGELFF; J: TRBJ2-2; V: TRBV5-1
CDR3: CASSDGLAGQYF; J: TRBJ2-7; V: TRBV10-2
CDR3: CASSQAVGPYNEQFF; J: TRBJ2-1; V: TRBV4-3
CDR3: CASSGVGREYNQPQHF; J: TRBJ1-5; V: TRBV7-8
CDR3: CSAPIGLGMDTQYF; J: TRBJ2-3; V: TRBV20-1
CDR3: CATSEGGLAGINEQFF; J: TRBJ2-1; V: TRBV24-1
CDR3: CAISGTHRGANVLTF; J: TRBJ2-6; V: TRBV10-3